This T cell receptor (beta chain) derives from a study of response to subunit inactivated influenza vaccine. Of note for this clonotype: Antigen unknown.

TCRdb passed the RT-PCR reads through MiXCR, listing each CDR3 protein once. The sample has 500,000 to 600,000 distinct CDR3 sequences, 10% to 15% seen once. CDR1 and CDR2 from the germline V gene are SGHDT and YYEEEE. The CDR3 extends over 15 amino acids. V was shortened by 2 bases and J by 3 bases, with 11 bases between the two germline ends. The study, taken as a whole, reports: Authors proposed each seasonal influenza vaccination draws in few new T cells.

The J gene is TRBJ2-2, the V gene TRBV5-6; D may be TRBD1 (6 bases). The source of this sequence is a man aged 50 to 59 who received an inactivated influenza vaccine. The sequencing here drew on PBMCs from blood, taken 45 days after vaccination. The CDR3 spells CASSLQQGHTGELFF. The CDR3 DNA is TGTGCCAGCAGCTTACAACAGGGACACACCGGGGAGCTGTTTTTT.